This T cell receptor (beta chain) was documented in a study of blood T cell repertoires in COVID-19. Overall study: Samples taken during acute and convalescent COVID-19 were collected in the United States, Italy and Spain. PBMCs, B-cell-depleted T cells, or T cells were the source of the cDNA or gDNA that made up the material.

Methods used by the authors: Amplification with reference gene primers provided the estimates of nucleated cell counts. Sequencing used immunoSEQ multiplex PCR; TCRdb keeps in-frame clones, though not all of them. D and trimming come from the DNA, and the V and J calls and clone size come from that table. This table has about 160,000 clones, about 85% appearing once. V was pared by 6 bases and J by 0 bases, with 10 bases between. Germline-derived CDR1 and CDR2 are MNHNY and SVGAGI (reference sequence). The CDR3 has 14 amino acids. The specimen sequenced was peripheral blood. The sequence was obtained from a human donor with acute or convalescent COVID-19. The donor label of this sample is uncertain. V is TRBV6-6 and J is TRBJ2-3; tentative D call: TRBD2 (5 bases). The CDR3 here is CASSRSGSTDTQYF. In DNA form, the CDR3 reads TGTGCCAGCAGCCGCAGCGGAAGCACAGATACGCAGTATTTT.